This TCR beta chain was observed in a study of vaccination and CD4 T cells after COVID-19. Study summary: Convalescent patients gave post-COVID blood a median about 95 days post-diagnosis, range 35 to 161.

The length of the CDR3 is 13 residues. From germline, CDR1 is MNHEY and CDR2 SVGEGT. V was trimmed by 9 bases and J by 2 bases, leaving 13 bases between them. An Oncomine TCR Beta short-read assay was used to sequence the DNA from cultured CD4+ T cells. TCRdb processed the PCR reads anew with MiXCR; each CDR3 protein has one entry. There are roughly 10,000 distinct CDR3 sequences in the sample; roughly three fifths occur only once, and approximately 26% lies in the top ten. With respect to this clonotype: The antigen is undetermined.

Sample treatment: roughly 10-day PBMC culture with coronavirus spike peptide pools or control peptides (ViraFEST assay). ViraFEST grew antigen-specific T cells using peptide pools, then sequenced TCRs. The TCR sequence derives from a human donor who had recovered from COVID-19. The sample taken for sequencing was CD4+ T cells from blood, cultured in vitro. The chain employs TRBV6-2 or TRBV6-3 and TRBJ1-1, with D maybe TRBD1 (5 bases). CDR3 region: CASHGTPNTEAFF. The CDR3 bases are TGTGCCAGTCACGGGACGCCCAACACTGAAGCTTTCTTT.